This T cell receptor beta chain was sequenced for a study of cytomegalovirus exposure and HLA in healthy donors. The study, taken as a whole, reports: Later analysis demonstrated an association between a missense DCLRE1C variant and TCR beta V- and J-gene trimming. In a later analysis, most CMV-associated TCR beta chains appeared HLA-restricted. Reports indicate that TCR beta sequences accurately predicted the HLA-A and HLA-B alleles of most subjects.

The PCR was carried out with 60 Vbeta primers and 13 Jbeta primers. Profiling relied on immunoSEQ multiplex PCR, and the TCRdb table lists in-frame clones only, not all of them. Of roughly 190,000 clones in the sample, about an eighth were seen once. The CDR3 sequence is 15 residues long. The V gene's germline CDR1 is SGHRS and CDR2 YFSETQ. The V gene lost 4 bases and the J gene lost 0 bases, with 13 bases spanning the gap. This clone was seen just once. The target antigen is unknown. The V call is TRBV5-1, the J call TRBJ2-5; D is possibly TRBD2 (5 bases). The source is a man aged 45-65 years in good health and CMV-seropositive. Sequenced: PBMCs. The CDR3 reads CASSPGRVDQETQYF. As DNA, the CDR3 is TGCGCCAGCAGCCCTGGGCGGGTGGACCAAGAGACCCAGTACTTC.